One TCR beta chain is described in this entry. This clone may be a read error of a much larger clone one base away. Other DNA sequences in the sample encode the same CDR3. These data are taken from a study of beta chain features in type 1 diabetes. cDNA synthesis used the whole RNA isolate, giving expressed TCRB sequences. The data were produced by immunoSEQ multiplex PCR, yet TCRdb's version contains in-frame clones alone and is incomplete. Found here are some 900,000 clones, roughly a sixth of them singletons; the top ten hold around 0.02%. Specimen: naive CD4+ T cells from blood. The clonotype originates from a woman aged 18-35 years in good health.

Here the CDR3 DNA reads TGTGCCAGCAGCTTAGTCCGAGAGACCCAGTACTTC. It yields the protein CASSLVRETQYF. The chain is built from TRBV11-2 and TRBJ2-5; D is unresolved. Germline V CDR1 and CDR2: SGHAT, FQNNGV. V lost 1 base and J 4 bases, leaving 4 bases between the germline ends. CDR3 length: 12 residues.